This record covers a single T cell receptor (beta chain). This sample is part of a study of T cell changes during pregnancy in multiple sclerosis. Germline V gene data show CDR1 as MNHEY and CDR2 as SVGAGI. CDR3 length equals 13 residues. The ends were cut back, 0 bases at V and 6 bases at J, with 9 bases in the middle. Sequencing was performed with immunoSEQ multiplex PCR; in TCRdb, only in-frame clones are kept and a portion is missing. The sample records fewer than 30,000 clones, roughly nine tenths being singletons. The sequence came from a female donor in good health, enrolled as a control in a pregnancy study. Sequenced material: CD8+ T cells from peripheral blood mononuclear cells, taken in the third trimester of pregnancy. The chain combines TRBV6-5 with TRBJ2-7; no clear D. The CDR3 DNA reads TGTGCCAGCAGTTACTCATCGGTCGGCGAGCAGTACTTC. Encoded protein: CASSYSSVGEQYF.